The source of this T cell receptor (beta chain) is a study of blood T cells in healthy people across ages. Whole-study results and caveats: Age showed a roughly linear inverse relationship with TCR beta diversity per million T cells. The study found more naive CD4+ cells and higher diversity in long-lived than aged donors.

Next came a second PCR, run for roughly 6 to 11 cycles, which used a sample-barcoded 5' primer along with a J-beta primer mix. A tag from a template-switch adaptor with 12 random nucleotides marked each cDNA molecule. TCRdb fed the 5' RACE reads into MiXCR, producing one record per CDR3 protein. The data show some 760,000 distinct CDR3 sequences, around 25% seen once. The CDR3 extends over 18 amino acids. Germline CDR1 reads SSHAT; CDR2 reads FNYEAQ (reference sequence). In the case of this clonotype: The antigen is not known. A junction end diverges from the germline sequence, so it may reflect a read error.

This sample was shared with a second study, whose subject was T cells of mothers and their children. That work states: Researchers report slightly higher, though non-significant, overlap in related mother-child pairs than in unrelated pairs.

This TCR came from a boy under 18 in good health. V usage is TRBV7-7 and J usage is TRBJ2-3, with D possibly being TRBD2 (6 bases). Sequenced sample: blood. DNA for the CDR3: TGTGCTAGCAGCCCACTACCCTCTGCGGGGCGTAGCACAGATACGCAGTATTTT. As protein: CASSPLPSAGRSTDTQYF.